This TCR beta chain was observed in a study of T cells in pancreatic ductal adenocarcinoma. As regards this clone: Its antigen is undetermined.

No neoadjuvant therapy was given to the selected pancreatic ductal adenocarcinoma patients before their surgery. The CDR3 covers 14 residues. The germline V and J ends were trimmed by 2 bases and 6 bases, with 14 bases remaining between them. In germline, CDR1 is MDHEN, CDR2 SYDVKM. The data were produced by immunoSEQ multiplex PCR, yet TCRdb's version contains in-frame clones alone and is incomplete. The sample holds over 90,000 clones, about 96% seen once. Study-level results: Comparisons of tumor and blood clonality may show falsely lower tumor diversity.

The receptor comes from a human donor with pancreatic ductal adenocarcinoma. Sequencing was done on a sample of PBMCs. The chain has TRBV28 and TRBJ2-7; D possibly corresponds to TRBD2 (6 bases). The CDR3: CASSLRDWEIEQYF. For the CDR3, the DNA is TGTGCCAGCAGTTTAAGGGACTGGGAGATCGAGCAGTACTTC.